Below are 28 T cell receptor beta chains sequenced from a single sample in a study of CD8 T cells in Susac syndrome. The authors reverse transcribed about 0.45 to 1 ug RNA with random hexamers. TCRdb processed the immunoSEQ multiplex PCR reads anew with MiXCR; each CDR3 protein has one entry. The data contain roughly 150,000 distinct CDR3 sequences, around 95% of them seen just once; the ten biggest clones take up 0.14% to 0.15%. Sample: CD8+ T cells from PBMCs. These receptors all stem from a human donor with multiple sclerosis.

The genes are TRBV12-3 or TRBV12-4 and TRBJ2-7; unclear D gene. This CDR3 has 11 residues. The V gene lost 6 bases and the J gene lost 2 bases, with 5 bases spanning the gap. CDR3 sequence reads: CASSRAYEQYF. As DNA, the CDR3 is TGTGCCAGCAGCCGCGCCTACGAGCAGTACTTC.

The chain is built from TRBV5-4 and TRBJ1-4; the D is unclear. The V and J ends lost 4 bases and 6 bases respectively, with 13 bases between them. CDR1 is SGHNT and CDR2 is YYREEE in the germline V gene (reference sequence). This CDR3 has 14 amino acids. The CDR3 region has the DNA TGTGCCAGCAGCGGCGGATACAGTGATGAAAAACTGTTTTTT. This sequence encodes CASSGGYSDEKLFF.

The V gene is TRBV12-3 or TRBV12-4, the J gene TRBJ2-3, with D perhaps matching TRBD2 (5 bases). CDR3 length equals 12 residues. V lost 7 bases, J lost 6 bases, and 11 bases lay in between. CDR3 sequence reads: CASKGERDTQYF. The DNA of the CDR3 is TGTGCCAGCAAGGGTGAGCGGGATACGCAGTATTTT.

The chain is built from TRBV30 and TRBJ2-1, with D possibly being TRBD1 (6 bases). Trimming removed 2 bases from V and 5 bases from J, with 13 bases in between. CDR1 and CDR2 from the germline V gene are GTSNPN and SVGIG (reference sequence). The CDR3 is 14 residues long. The CDR3 spells CAWSPMTGDNEQFF. The CDR3 nucleotides read TGTGCCTGGAGTCCCATGACAGGTGACAATGAGCAGTTCTTC.

The gene calls are TRBV27 and TRBJ2-3; D not resolved. The CDR3 consists of 14 residues. Germline V gives CDR1 MNHEY, CDR2 SMNVEV (reference sequence). The V and J ends lost 5 bases and 1 base respectively, with 10 bases between them. The CDR3 sequence is CASSTRVGTDTQYF. CDR3 nucleotides: TGTGCCAGCAGTACCCGGGTGGGCACAGATACGCAGTATTTT.

The gene calls are TRBV2 and TRBJ1-2; possibly TRBD1 for D (6 bases). Trimming stripped 6 bases from V and 7 bases from J, with 12 bases between. Germline lookup yields CDR1 SNHLY and CDR2 FYNNEI. The CDR3 is 12 residues long. CDR3 nucleotide sequence: TGTGCCAGCAGAGGCGGAGGGGGTGGCTACACCTTC. Its protein is CASRGGGGGYTF.

This clonotype was observed once. The chain joins TRBV7-2 to TRBJ2-7; possibly TRBD2 for D (5 bases). V lost 1 base, J lost 2 bases, and 9 bases lay in between. CDR3 length equals 14 residues. The germline V gene has CDR1 SGHTA and CDR2 FQGNSA. The CDR3 nucleotides are TGTGCCAGCAGCTTAGATTTGCGGGCCTACGAGCAGTACGTC. Protein: CASSLDLRAYEQYV.

The chain combines TRBV5-6 with TRBJ2-7; 11 nucleotides line up with TRBD1. Trimming removed 4 bases from V and 3 bases from J; junction bases left unmatched: 3. The CDR3 extends over 14 amino acids. Germline V gene lookup returns CDR1 SGHDT and CDR2 YYEEEE. DNA of the CDR3: TGTGCCAGCAGCCCCGGGACAGGGGGCTACGAGCAGTACGTC. This translates into CASSPGTGGYEQYV.

The rearrangement uses TRBV12-3 or TRBV12-4 and TRBJ1-5; TRBD1 might be the D (6 bases). The CDR3 runs 18 residues. The V and J ends lost 0 bases and 2 bases respectively, with 17 bases between them. The CDR3 here is CASSLANPQGRGNQPQHF. The CDR3 region has the DNA TGTGCCAGCAGTTTAGCGAACCCACAGGGCAGGGGCAATCAGCCCCAGCATTTT.

This chain uses TRBV20-1 with TRBJ2-1; D call uncertain. V lost 0 bases, J lost 3 bases, and 9 bases lay in between. Germline loops: CDR1 DFQATT, CDR2 SNEGSKA (reference sequence). The CDR3 loop spans 14 amino acids. In DNA, the CDR3 is TGCAGTGCTAGAGATTCGACTGACTACAATGAGCAGTTCTTC. This sequence encodes CSARDSTDYNEQFF.

This chain links TRBV11-2 with TRBJ2-4, with 8 positions matching TRBD1. CDR1 is SGHAT, CDR2 FQNNGV, per germline. The CDR3 extends over 15 amino acids. J lost 6 bases, V lost 0 bases, and 4 bases had no gene match. The DNA of the CDR3 is TGTGCCAGCAGCTTAGAGGAGCAGGGGGCAAACATTCAGTACTTC. It codes for CASSLEEQGANIQYF.

The chain couples TRBV30 to TRBJ2-7; tentatively, D is TRBD2 (6 bases). CDR1 and CDR2 from the germline V gene are GTSNPN and SVGIG (reference sequence). This CDR3 has 12 amino acids. Trimming pared 1 base from V and 5 bases from J, leaving 9 bases between. The CDR3: CAWSGRRDEQYF. CDR3 sequence (DNA): TGTGCCTGGAGTGGGCGGAGGGACGAGCAGTACTTC.

The sample holds one count of this clonotype. This chain uses TRBV27 with TRBJ1-6; no clear D gene. Trimming took 8 bases from V and 7 from J, leaving 15 bases between them. This CDR3 region has 14 residues. CDR1 and CDR2 (germline): MNHEY, SMNVEV (reference sequence). CDR3 amino acids: CASHRGGRNSPLHF. The CDR3 bases are TGTGCCAGCCATCGGGGTGGGAGGAATTCACCCCTCCACTTT.

The gene calls are TRBV6-5 and TRBJ1-6; unclear D gene. Deletions cut 6 bases from V and 7 bases from J, with 4 bases between. The CDR3 length is 11 residues. Germline lookup yields CDR1 MNHEY and CDR2 SVGAGI. The CDR3: CASRSNSPLHF. The DNA for the CDR3 is TGTGCCAGCAGGTCAAATTCACCCCTCCACTTT.

The V gene is TRBV6-1, the J gene TRBJ1-1, with D hard to call. CDR1 and CDR2 (germline): MNHNS, SASEGT. Trimming removed 0 bases from V and 2 bases from J, with 7 bases in between. The CDR3 extends over 14 amino acids. The CDR3 coding sequence is TGTGCCAGCAGTGAAGCGACGTCCAACACTGAAGCTTTCTTT. It specifies CASSEATSNTEAFF.

The chain joins TRBV30 to TRBJ2-2; 10 bases agree with TRBD1. CDR1 is GTSNPN and CDR2 is SVGIG in the germline V gene (reference sequence). Losses at the gene ends were 2 bases for V and 6 bases for J; bases not matched to a gene: 3. The CDR3 is 14 amino acids. CDR3 residues: CAWSLGQGSGELFF. The CDR3 DNA sequence: TGTGCCTGGAGTCTGGGACAGGGGTCCGGGGAGCTGTTTTTT. Full variable domain (rest looked up from reference TRBV30 and TRBJ2-2): SQTIHQWPATLVQPVGSPLSLECTVEGTSNPNLYWYRQAAGRGLQLLFYSVGIGQISSEVPQNLSASRPQDRQFILSSKKLLLSDSGFYLCAWSLGQGSGELFFGEGSRLTVL.

The V gene is TRBV29-1, the J gene TRBJ1-1, with unresolved D. The CDR3 is 12 amino acids. The V end was cut by 5 bases, the J end by 5 bases, with 12 bases between. CDR1 and CDR2 from the germline V gene are SQVTM and ANQGSEA. CDR3 protein: CSVHWGETEAFF. The CDR3 region has the DNA TGCAGCGTTCATTGGGGAGAAACTGAAGCTTTCTTT.

This clonotype was seen a handful of times. The chain is built from TRBV9 and TRBJ2-1; unclear D gene. Germline V CDR1 and CDR2: SGDLS, YYNGEE. The CDR3 spans 11 residues. V was pared by 2 bases and J by 8 bases, with 5 bases between. The CDR3 region is CASSVGDEQFF. CDR3 sequence (DNA): TGTGCCAGCAGCGTTGGGGATGAGCAGTTCTTC.

The table lists this clonotype with a count of one. J is TRBJ1-1 and V is TRBV30; D gene unclear. Trimming left V 0 bases short and J 5 bases short, with 4 bases between. This CDR3 region has 11 residues. CDR1 GTSNPN and CDR2 SVGIG come from the germline V gene (reference sequence). The DNA of the CDR3 is TGTGCCTGGAGTGTCTTAACTGAAGCTTTCTTT. Translation: CAWSVLTEAFF. Full variable domain (remainder filled in from reference TRBV30 and TRBJ1-1): SQTIHQWPATLVQPVGSPLSLECTVEGTSNPNLYWYRQAAGRGLQLLFYSVGIGQISSEVPQNLSASRPQDRQFILSSKKLLLSDSGFYLCAWSVLTEAFFGQGTRLTVV.

This clonotype was observed a single time. The chain carries TRBV3-1 and TRBJ2-5; no firm D call. This CDR3 contains 11 residues. V gave up 2 bases and J gave up 7 bases, with 5 bases separating them. Germline V gene sequence: CDR1 LGHDT, CDR2 YNNKEL (reference sequence). The DNA for the CDR3 is TGTGCCAGCAGCCAATCAGGGACCCAGTACTTC. This gives the protein CASSQSGTQYF.

The chain is built from TRBV29-1 and TRBJ1-1, with D possibly TRBD1 on 5 matching bases. Trimming stripped 4 bases from V and 5 bases from J, with 14 bases between. CDR3 length equals 13 residues. The germline gives CDR1 SQVTM, CDR2 ANQGSEA. The CDR3 bases are TGCAGCGTTGGAAGGGGATGGAGAACTGAAGCTTTCTTT. Translating it yields CSVGRGWRTEAFF.

The V call is TRBV29-1, the J call TRBJ1-2; the D gene is possibly TRBD1 (5 bases). Germline loops: CDR1 SQVTM, CDR2 ANQGSEA. Trimming left V 6 bases short and J 13 bases short, with 24 bases between. CDR3 length equals 13 residues. The CDR3 DNA reads TGCAGCGTCCCGGAAGGACAATCAACGTCTTCCACCTTC. Its protein is CSVPEGQSTSSTF.

The gene calls are TRBV29-1 and TRBJ2-3; weak D call: TRBD2 (6 bases). CDR3 length equals 13 residues. CDR1 is SQVTM and CDR2 is ANQGSEA in the germline V gene. V lost 4 bases and J lost 5, with 13 bases in between. CDR3 DNA sequence: TGCAGCGTTGCAGGCCTCGGGGGAGATACGCAGTATTTT. This encodes CSVAGLGGDTQYF.

This sequence joins TRBV30 and TRBJ2-5, with D perhaps being TRBD1 or TRBD2 (6 bases each). The CDR3 is 12 amino acids. V gave up 8 bases and J gave up 5 bases, with 15 bases separating them. CDR1 GTSNPN and CDR2 SVGIG come from the germline V gene (reference sequence). The CDR3 region is CARGPRRETQYF. The CDR3 DNA follows: TGTGCCCGGGGGCCCCGGCGGGAGACCCAGTACTTC.

The chain has TRBV7-9 and TRBJ2-3; TRBD2 matches at 9 bases. In germline, CDR1 is SEHNR, CDR2 FQNEAQ (reference sequence). V lost 1 base, J lost 8 bases, and 13 bases stayed unmatched. This CDR3 contains 17 residues. As DNA, the CDR3 is TGTGCCAGCAGCTTAGTAGGTTCGGCTAGCGGGGACGGTACGCAGTATTTT. Its protein product is CASSLVGSASGDGTQYF.

A single count supports this clonotype. The rearrangement uses TRBV2 and TRBJ2-1; D not resolved. This CDR3 is 15 amino acids long. The V end was cut by 6 bases, the J end by 0 bases, with 12 bases between. The germline gives CDR1 SNHLY, CDR2 FYNNEI. The chain's CDR3 is CASSRKTSSYNEQFF. CDR3 DNA: TGTGCCAGCAGCAGAAAAACAAGCTCCTACAATGAGCAGTTCTTC. Supplemented by reference TRBV2 and TRBJ2-1, the full variable domain reads EPEVTQTPSHQVTQMGQEVILRCVPISNHLYFYWYRQILGQKVEFLVSFYNNEISEKSEIFDDQFSVERPDGSNFTLKIRSTKLEDSAMYFCASSRKTSSYNEQFFGPGTRLTVL.

The chain employs TRBV29-1 and TRBJ2-1, with D maybe TRBD2 (7 bases). The CDR3 length is 13 residues. The germline V and J ends were trimmed by 8 bases and 3 bases, with 14 bases remaining between them. Germline values: CDR1 SQVTM, CDR2 ANQGSEA. In DNA, the CDR3 is TGCAGCCTGGAGGGGGGGCACTACAATGAGCAGTTCTTC. The encoded protein is CSLEGGHYNEQFF.

The V call is TRBV20-1, the J call TRBJ2-7; TRBD2 matches at 9 bases. The CDR3 extends over 14 amino acids. Germline V gene lookup returns CDR1 DFQATT and CDR2 SNEGSKA (reference sequence). V was clipped by 3 bases and J by 2 bases; unmatched bases: 5. CDR3 amino acids: CSASYRGGAYEQYF. In nucleotides, the CDR3 is TGCAGTGCTAGTTATCGCGGGGGGGCCTACGAGCAGTACTTC.